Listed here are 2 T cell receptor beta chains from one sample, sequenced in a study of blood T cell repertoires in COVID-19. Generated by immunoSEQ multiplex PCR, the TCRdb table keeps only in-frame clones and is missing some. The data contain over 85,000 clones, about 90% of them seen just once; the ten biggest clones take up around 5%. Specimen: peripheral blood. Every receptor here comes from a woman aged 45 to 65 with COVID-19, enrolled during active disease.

DNA for the CDR3: TGTGCCAGCAGCCAATTCGACAGGGGGGATCAGCCCCAGCATTTT. Translating it yields CASSQFDRGDQPQHF. The rearrangement links TRBV14 to TRBJ1-5, with TRBD1 identical over 9 bases. In germline, CDR1 is SGHDN, CDR2 FVKESK. This CDR3 spans 15 amino acids. V shed 2 bases, J shed 5 bases, and the junction held 4 bases outside the gene matches.

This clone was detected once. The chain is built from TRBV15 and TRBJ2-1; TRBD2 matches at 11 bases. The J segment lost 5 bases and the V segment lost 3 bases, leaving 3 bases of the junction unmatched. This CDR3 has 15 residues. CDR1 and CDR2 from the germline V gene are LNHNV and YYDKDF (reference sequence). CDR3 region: CATSRLAGGNNEQFF. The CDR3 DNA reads TGTGCCACCAGCAGGCTAGCGGGGGGAAACAATGAGCAGTTCTTC.